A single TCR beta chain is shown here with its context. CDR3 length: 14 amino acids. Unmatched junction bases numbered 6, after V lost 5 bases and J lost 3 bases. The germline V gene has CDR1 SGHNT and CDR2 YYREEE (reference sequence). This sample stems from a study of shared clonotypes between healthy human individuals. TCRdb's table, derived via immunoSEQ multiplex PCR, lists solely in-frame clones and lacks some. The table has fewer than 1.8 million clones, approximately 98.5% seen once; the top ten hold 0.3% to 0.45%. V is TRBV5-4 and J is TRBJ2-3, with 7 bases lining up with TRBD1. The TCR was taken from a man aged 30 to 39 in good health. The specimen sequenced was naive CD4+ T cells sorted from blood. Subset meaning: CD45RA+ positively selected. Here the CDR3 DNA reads TGTGCCAGCAGTCAGGGGGTTTCTACAGATACGCAGTATTTT. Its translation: CASSQGVSTDTQYF.